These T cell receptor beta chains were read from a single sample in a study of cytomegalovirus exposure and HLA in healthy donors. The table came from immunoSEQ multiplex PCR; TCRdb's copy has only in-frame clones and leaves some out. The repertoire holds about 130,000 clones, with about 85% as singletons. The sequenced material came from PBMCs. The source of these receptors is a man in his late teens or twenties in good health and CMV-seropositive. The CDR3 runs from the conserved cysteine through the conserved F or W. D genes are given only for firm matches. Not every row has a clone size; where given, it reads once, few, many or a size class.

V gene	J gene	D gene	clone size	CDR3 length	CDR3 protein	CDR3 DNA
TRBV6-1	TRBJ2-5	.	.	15	CASSEGTRGALQQYF	TGTGCCAGCAGTGAAGGGACTCGGGGGGCACTGCAGCAGTACTTC
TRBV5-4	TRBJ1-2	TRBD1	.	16	CASSKMGQGLSYGYTF	TGTGCCAGCAGCAAGATGGGACAGGGACTAAGCTATGGCTACACCTTC
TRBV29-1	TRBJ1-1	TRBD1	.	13	CSGVGQVNTEAFF	TGCAGCGGGGTGGGACAGGTGAACACTGAAGCTTTCTTT
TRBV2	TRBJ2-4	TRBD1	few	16	CASRGLQGAGRNIQYF	TGTGCCAGCAGGGGTCTACAGGGGGCTGGTCGGAACATTCAGTACTTC
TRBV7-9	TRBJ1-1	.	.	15	CASSLEAGMNTEAFF	TGTGCCAGCAGCTTAGAGGCAGGGATGAACACTGAAGCTTTCTTT
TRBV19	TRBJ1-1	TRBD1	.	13	CASSTDRGGEAFF	TGTGCCAGCTCTACAGACAGGGGGGGTGAAGCTTTCTTT
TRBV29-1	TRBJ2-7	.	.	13	CSVVGQGSHEQYF	TGCAGCGTTGTCGGGCAGGGGTCCCACGAGCAGTACTTC
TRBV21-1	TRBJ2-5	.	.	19	CASSWREELAGGYRKTQYF	TGTGCCAGCAGCTGGAGGGAGGAACTAGCGGGGGGGTACAGGAAGACCCAGTACTTC
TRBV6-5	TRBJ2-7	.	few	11	CASSYSVEQYF	TGTGCCAGCAGTTATTCCGTCGAGCAGTACTTC
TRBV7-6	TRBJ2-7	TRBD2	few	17	CASSLEAGGQLSYEQYF	TGTGCCAGCAGCTTAGAAGCGGGGGGGCAACTATCCTACGAGCAGTACTTC
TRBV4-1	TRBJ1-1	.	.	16	CASSPHTQGTRTEAFF	TGCGCCAGCAGCCCTCACACCCAGGGGACGAGAACTGAAGCTTTCTTT
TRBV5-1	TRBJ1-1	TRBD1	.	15	CASSLVGGLGTEAFF	TGCGCCAGCAGCTTGGTAGGGGGCTTGGGCACTGAAGCTTTCTTT
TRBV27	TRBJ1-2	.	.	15	CASSEDRSTNYGYTF	TGTGCCAGCAGTGAAGACAGGAGTACTAACTATGGCTACACCTTC
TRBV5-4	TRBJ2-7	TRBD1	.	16	CASSVGTGATYYEQYF	TGTGCCAGCAGCGTGGGGACAGGGGCCACTTACTACGAGCAGTACTTC
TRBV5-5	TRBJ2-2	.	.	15	CASSLEIFGFGELFF	TGTGCCAGCAGCTTGGAAATTTTCGGGTTCGGGGAGCTGTTTTTT
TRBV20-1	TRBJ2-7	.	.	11	CSARGSHEQYF	TGCAGTGCTAGAGGGAGTCACGAGCAGTACTTC
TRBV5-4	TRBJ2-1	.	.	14	CASSFMGPSDEQFF	TGTGCCAGCAGCTTTATGGGTCCCAGCGATGAGCAGTTCTTC
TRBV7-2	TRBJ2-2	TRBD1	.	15	CASSHRDRGTGELFF	TGTGCCAGCAGCCACCGGGACAGGGGGACCGGGGAGCTGTTTTTT
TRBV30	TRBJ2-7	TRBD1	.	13	CAWSRGGEYEQYF	TGTGCCTGGAGTAGAGGGGGCGAATACGAGCAGTACTTC
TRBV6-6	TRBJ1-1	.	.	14	CASRAAGMGTEAFF	TGTGCCAGCAGGGCGGCGGGGATGGGCACTGAAGCTTTCTTT
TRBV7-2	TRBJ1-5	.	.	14	CASSLGPGNQPQHF	TGTGCCAGCAGCTTAGGTCCCGGGAATCAGCCCCAGCATTTT
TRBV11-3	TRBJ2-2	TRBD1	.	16	CASSIGQGSVAGELFF	TGTGCCAGCAGCATAGGACAGGGGAGTGTGGCCGGGGAGCTGTTTTTT
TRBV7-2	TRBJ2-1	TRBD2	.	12	CASSSPGGEQFF	TGTGCCAGCAGCTCACCGGGAGGTGAGCAGTTCTTC
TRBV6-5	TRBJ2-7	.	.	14	CASRVPGGTYEQYF	TGTGCCAGCAGAGTCCCAGGGGGGACCTACGAGCAGTACTTC
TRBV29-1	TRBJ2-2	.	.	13	CSVESPNTGELFF	TGCAGCGTTGAAAGCCCGAACACCGGGGAGCTGTTTTTT
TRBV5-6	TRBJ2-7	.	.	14	CASSLVNSAYEQYF	TGTGCCAGCAGCTTGGTAAACTCTGCCTACGAGCAGTACTTC
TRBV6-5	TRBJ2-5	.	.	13	CASRYGPQETQYF	TGTGCCAGCAGATACGGCCCACAAGAGACCCAGTACTTC
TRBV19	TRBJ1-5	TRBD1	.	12	CARETGYTAQHF	TGTGCCAGGGAGACAGGGTATACGGCCCAGCATTTT
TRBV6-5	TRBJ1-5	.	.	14	CASSYSAGSKPQHF	TGTGCCAGCAGTTACTCGGCGGGTAGCAAGCCCCAGCATTTT
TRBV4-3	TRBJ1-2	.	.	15	CASSQGQGIMDGYTF	TGCGCCAGCAGCCAAGGCCAGGGGATAATGGATGGCTACACCTTC
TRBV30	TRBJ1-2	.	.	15	CAWSVLVSGGYGYTF	TGTGCCTGGAGTGTACTCGTATCGGGGGGGTATGGCTACACCTTC
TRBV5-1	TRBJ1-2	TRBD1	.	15	CASRRQGNNNYGYTF	TGCGCCAGCAGGAGACAGGGCAATAATAACTATGGCTACACCTTC
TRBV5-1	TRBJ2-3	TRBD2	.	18	CASSLRSRGVISTDTQYF	TGCGCCAGCAGCTTGCGGTCGCGGGGGGTCATTAGCACAGATACGCAGTATTTT
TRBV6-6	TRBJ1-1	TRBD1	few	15	CASNGQVPLNTEAFF	TGTGCCAGCAACGGACAGGTACCCCTGAACACTGAAGCTTTCTTT
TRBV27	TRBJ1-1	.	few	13	CASSYRTDTEAFF	TGTGCCAGCAGTTACCGGACAGACACTGAAGCTTTCTTT
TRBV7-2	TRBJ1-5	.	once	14	CASSLAGANQPQHF	TGTGCCAGCAGCTTAGCGGGGGCTAATCAGCCCCAGCATTTT
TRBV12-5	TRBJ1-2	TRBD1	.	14	CASGRGTESYGYTF	TGTGCCAGTGGCCGAGGGACAGAATCCTATGGCTACACCTTC
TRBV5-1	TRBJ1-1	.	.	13	CASSLDVGTEAFF	TGCGCCAGCAGCTTGGACGTCGGCACTGAAGCTTTCTTT
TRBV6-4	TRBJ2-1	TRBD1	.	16	CASSTTGTGGGNEQFF	TGTGCCAGCAGTACAACCGGGACAGGGGGAGGTAATGAGCAGTTCTTC
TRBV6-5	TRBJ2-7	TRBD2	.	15	CASSLSGGGSYEQYF	TGTGCCAGCAGTCTCTCGGGGGGGGGATCCTACGAGCAGTACTTC
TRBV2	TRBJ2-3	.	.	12	CASSDRGDTQYF	TGTGCCAGCAGTGATCGGGGGGATACGCAGTATTTT
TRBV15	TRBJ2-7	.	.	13	CATSTSGGYEQYF	TGTGCCACCAGCACCTCGGGCGGGTACGAGCAGTACTTC
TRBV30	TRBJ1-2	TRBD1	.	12	CACVPGQGTGSF	TGTGCCTGCGTTCCGGGACAGGGGACGGGATCCTTC
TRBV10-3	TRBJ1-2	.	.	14	CAISESTVSYGYTF	TGTGCCATCAGTGAGTCGACAGTGTCCTATGGCTACACCTTC
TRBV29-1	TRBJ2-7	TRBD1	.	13	CSVVGQRKYEQYF	TGCAGCGTTGTGGGACAGAGGAAATACGAGCAGTACTTC
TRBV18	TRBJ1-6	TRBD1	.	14	CASSNGQGGSPLHF	TGTGCCAGCTCCAATGGACAGGGGGGTTCACCCCTCCACTTT
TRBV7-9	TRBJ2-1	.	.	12	CASSRPASEQFF	TGTGCCAGCAGCCGTCCAGCGAGTGAGCAGTTCTTC
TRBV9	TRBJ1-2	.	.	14	CASSVAGGNYGYTF	TGTGCCAGCAGCGTAGCGGGGGGGAACTATGGCTACACCTTC
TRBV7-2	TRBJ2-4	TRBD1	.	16	CASSIRTGIAKNIQYF	TGTGCCAGCAGCATCAGGACAGGGATTGCCAAAAACATTCAGTACTTC